Below are 15 T cell receptor beta chains sequenced from a single sample in a study of Ad26.COV2.S vaccination and SARS-CoV-2 variants. Described treatment: roughly 19 received Ad26.COV2.S at low or high dose, single or two shots; roughly five received placebo; per-sample allocation not given. Vaccine and placebo recipients were sampled on day 63 after the first injection. TCRdb's table, derived via immunoSEQ multiplex PCR, lists solely in-frame clones and lacks some. Of 400,000 to 450,000 clones in the sample, around 90% were seen once. The sequencing here drew on peripheral blood, taken in a trial of Ad26.COV2.S vaccine versus placebo. The receptors derive from a person aged 18 to 59 who received the Ad26.COV2.S COVID-19 vaccine or a placebo.

J is TRBJ2-1 and V is TRBV18; D unclear. This CDR3 is built from 16 residues. Per the germline V gene, CDR1 is KGHSH and CDR2 is LQKENI. Deletions cut 5 bases from V and 8 bases from J, with 22 bases between. The CDR3 region has the DNA TGTGCCAGCTCATTTGGCGGTACCTTGGGGTCGTATGAGCAGTTCTTC. Translation gives CASSFGGTLGSYEQFF. Based on the CDR3 plus reference TRBV18 and TRBJ2-1, the full variable domain is NAGVMQNPRHLVRRRGQEARLRCSPMKGHSHVYWYRQLPEEGLKFMVYLQKENIIDESGMPKERFSAEFPKEGPSILRIQQVVRGDSAAYFCASSFGGTLGSYEQFFGPGTRLTVL.

At least ten counts were recorded for this clone. Other nucleotide sequences in the sample specify the same CDR3. The chain has TRBV4-3 and TRBJ2-6, with 7 bases aligning to TRBD2. This CDR3 comprises 16 residues. The trim removed 0 bases at V and 2 bases at J, leaving 1 base unmatched. Germline CDR1 LGHNA, CDR2 YSLEER. CDR3 sequence: CASSQDGGAGANVLTF. The CDR3 coding sequence is TGCGCCAGCAGCCAAGATGGGGGGGCTGGGGCCAACGTCCTGACTTTC.

This chain uses TRBV18 with TRBJ2-2, with 7 bases fitting TRBD2. The V and J ends lost 4 bases and 0 bases, in that order; junction bases with no gene match: 2. CDR3 length equals 15 residues. Germline V lookup: CDR1 KGHSH, CDR2 LQKENI. The CDR3 spells CASSQGLANTGELFF. The CDR3 region has the DNA TGTGCCAGCTCACAAGGACTAGCGAACACCGGGGAGCTGTTTTTT.

This clone has only one observation. V gene TRBV7-8 combines with J gene TRBJ2-2; D perhaps matches TRBD2 (6 bases). Deletions cut 0 bases from V and 2 bases from J, with 7 bases between. The V gene's germline CDR1 is SGHVS and CDR2 FQNEAQ. The CDR3 sequence is 15 residues long. CDR3 bases: TGTGCCAGCAGCTTAGCGGGGACTAACACCGGGGAGCTGTTTTTT. Encoded protein: CASSLAGTNTGELFF.

J is TRBJ1-1 and V is TRBV28; D is unclear. The germline V gene encodes CDR1 MDHEN and CDR2 SYDVKM. V was clipped by 5 bases and J by 3 bases, with 16 bases between them. This CDR3 comprises 15 residues. CDR3 in DNA: TGTGCCAGCAGTAAAGGAGGGTTTGGCGACACTGAAGCTTTCTTT. Translated: CASSKGGFGDTEAFF.

V is TRBV6-2 or TRBV6-3 and J is TRBJ2-6; 9 nucleotides align to TRBD1. After removal of 4 bases from V and 0 bases from J, the junction contained 4 bases not matched to a gene. Germline CDR1 reads MNHEY; CDR2 reads SVGEGT. This CDR3 region has 17 residues. The CDR3 bases are TGTGCCAGCAGTTCGGACAGGGGACTCTCTGGGGCCAACGTCCTGACTTTC. It translates to CASSSDRGLSGANVLTF.

The rearrangement joins TRBV27 to TRBJ1-1; no clear D gene. CDR3 length: 16 residues. V was cut by 5 bases and J by 3 bases, with 19 bases left in between. Germline V gene data show CDR1 as MNHEY and CDR2 as SMNVEV (reference sequence). The CDR3 region has the DNA TGTGCCAGCAGTAAGGCTGGAACAGATGGCGACACTGAAGCTTTCTTT. Amino acid sequence: CASSKAGTDGDTEAFF.

Of note for this clone: Other DNA sequences from this sample encode an identical CDR3 as well. The chain has TRBV6-6 and TRBJ1-3, with D maybe TRBD1 (5 bases). From germline, CDR1 is MNHNY and CDR2 SVGAGI (reference sequence). The CDR3 consists of 15 residues. The germline V and J ends were trimmed by 3 bases and 0 bases, with 9 bases remaining between them. The CDR3 sequence is CASSYTGTSGNTIYF. DNA of the CDR3: TGTGCCAGCAGTTATACGGGGACCTCTGGAAACACCATATATTTT.

This chain joins TRBV5-4 and TRBJ2-1; TRBD2 aligns across 9 bases. The CDR3 runs 16 residues. Germline values: CDR1 SGHNT, CDR2 YYREEE (reference sequence). Trimming removed 0 bases from V and 3 bases from J; junction bases left unmatched: 4. As DNA, the CDR3 is TGTGCCAGCAGCTTGGGGACTAGCGAATTCTACAATGAGCAGTTCTTC. Its translation: CASSLGTSEFYNEQFF.

The chain recombines TRBV28 with TRBJ1-1, with 7 bases that match TRBD1. Germline CDR1 is MDHEN and CDR2 is SYDVKM. The CDR3 sequence is 14 residues long. Trimming took 10 bases from V and 1 from J; bases not matched to a gene: 9. The CDR3 here is CATGTDHRNTEAFF. The CDR3 DNA follows: TGTGCCACCGGGACAGACCACCGGAACACTGAAGCTTTCTTT. The full variable domain, completed using reference TRBV28 and TRBJ1-1, is DVKVTQSSRYLVKRTGEKVFLECVQDMDHENMFWYRQDPGLGLRLIYFSYDVKMKEKGDIPEGYSVSREKKERFSLILESASTNQTSMYLCATGTDHRNTEAFFGQGTRLTVV.

This rearrangement joins TRBV11-2 to TRBJ2-5; D perhaps matches TRBD2 (6 bases). The germline CDR1 and CDR2 sequences are SGHAT and FQNNGV. The CDR3 is 14 residues long. The V end lost 1 base, the J end lost 5 bases, and 11 bases lay between the germline ends. CDR3 residues: CASSLVAGKETQYF. The CDR3 nucleotides are TGTGCCAGCAGCTTAGTCGCGGGGAAGGAGACCCAGTACTTC.

The V gene is TRBV6-4, the J gene TRBJ2-1; 7 nucleotides align to TRBD1. Germline-derived CDR1 and CDR2 are MRHNA and SNTAGT. V lost 2 bases to trimming and J lost 4 bases; unmatched junction nucleotides: 11. The CDR3 runs 17 residues. CDR3 sequence: CASSDPDRPICYNEQFF. As DNA, the CDR3 is TGTGCCAGCAGTGACCCGGACAGGCCAATATGTTACAATGAGCAGTTCTTC.

The chain employs TRBV6-6 and TRBJ1-1, with no clear D. The CDR3 loop spans 11 amino acids. The V gene lost 3 bases and the J gene lost 7 bases, with 6 bases spanning the gap. Germline assignment: CDR1 MNHNY and CDR2 SVGAGI (reference sequence). Here the CDR3 DNA reads TGTGCCAGCAGTTATCAAGGTGAAGCTTTCTTT. Its protein product is CASSYQGEAFF.

In DNA form, the CDR3 reads TGTGCCAGCAGCAAAGGACGGCTCGTTCTTGGGGCCAACGTCCTGACTTTC. Translated: CASSKGRLVLGANVLTF. The J gene is TRBJ2-6, the V gene TRBV21-1. TRBV21-1 is deemed a pseudogene. This CDR3 spans 17 amino acids.

The chain couples TRBV5-8 to TRBJ1-2, with 8 bases that match TRBD1. The CDR3 contains 17 residues. Germline lookup yields CDR1 SGHTS and CDR2 YDEGEE. V lost 4 bases, J lost 4 bases, and 15 bases stayed unmatched. The DNA for the CDR3 is TGTGCCAGCAGCCTACTCGACTTCAGGGGGCATAGCTATGGCTACACCTTC. Translated: CASSLLDFRGHSYGYTF.